These 9 T cell receptor beta chains originate from one sample sequenced in a study of T cells in Graves' hyperthyroidism and ophthalmopathy (dated by TCRdb to about 2019). Libraries were constructed by multiplex PCR. Sequencing was carried out with an Illumina HiSeq 2000. The TCR beta CDR3 regions were amplified from the RNA transcripts. The TCR CDR3 was subjected to a first round of RT-PCR using the HTBI primer set and the Qiagen OneStep RT-PCR kit. TCRdb trimmed the raw reads at Q25, called clones with MiXCR and kept productive beta chains. Entries that share a CDR3 protein sequence are merged under the most common genes and DNA. Present in this sample are roughly 520,000 distinct CDR3 sequences, approximately 25% of which were seen just once. 10% to 12% of the sample rests with the top ten. The specimen was blood. The receptors stem from a woman in her twenties or thirties with Graves' ophthalmopathy.

The chain has TRBV7-8 and TRBJ2-2, with D possibly called TRBD1 or TRBD2 (5 bases each). This CDR3 spans 15 amino acids. In germline, CDR1 is SGHVS, CDR2 FQNEAQ. Trimming pared 5 bases from V and 0 bases from J, leaving 10 bases between. The CDR3 protein is CASSRRTTNTGELFF. The CDR3 DNA reads as TGTGCCAGCAGCCGGAGGACAACGAACACCGGGGAGCTGTTTTTT.

This clonotype was seen a single time. At one of its ends the junction is not consistent with the germline gene, which may arise from a read error. V is TRBV11-2 and J is TRBJ2-1, with D unresolved. This CDR3 region has 13 residues. Germline lookup yields CDR1 SGHAT and CDR2 FQNNGV. The CDR3 reads CASSSMRYNEKFF. The DNA of the CDR3 is TGTGCCAGCAGCTCCATGCGGTACAATGAGAAGTTCTTC.

The chain has TRBV6-1 and TRBJ1-5; 9 positions agree with TRBD1. Per germline, CDR1 MNHNS and CDR2 SASEGT. This CDR3 region has 15 residues. V dropped 5 bases and J dropped 6; count of bases not matched to a gene: 8. As DNA, the CDR3 is TGTGCCAGCAGTCTCTACAGGGGGCAGTTTCAGCCCCAGCATTTT. Translated: CASSLYRGQFQPQHF.

At least ten counts were recorded for this clonotype. Germline is not matched at one junction end, which may reflect a read error. This rearrangement joins TRBV13 to TRBJ1-1; D not certain. The CDR3 is made up of 11 amino acids. CDR1 and CDR2 from the germline V gene are PRHDT and FYEKMQ (reference sequence). The CDR3 loop is CASRENSEAFF. In DNA, the CDR3 is TGTGCCAGCAGAGAGAACTCTGAAGCTTTCTTT. Full variable domain (rest looked up from reference TRBV13 and TRBJ1-1): AAGVIQSPRHLIKEKRETATLKCYPIPRHDTVYWYQQGPGQDPQFLISFYEKMQSDKGSIPDRFSAQQFSDYHSELNMSSLELGDSALYFCASRENSEAFFGQGTRLTVV.

The rearrangement links TRBV6-1 to TRBJ2-7; D is perhaps TRBD1 (6 bases). CDR3 length: 12 amino acids. V dropped 6 bases and J dropped 4 bases, with 10 bases sitting between them. Germline CDR1 and CDR2: MNHNS and SASEGT. Here the CDR3 DNA reads TGTGCCAGCAGGTTGGGGGCTTACGAGCAGTACTTC. Amino acid sequence: CASRLGAYEQYF.

V usage is TRBV6-1 and J usage is TRBJ2-5; TRBD1 matches at 9 bases. Germline V lookup: CDR1 MNHNS, CDR2 SASEGT. The CDR3 covers 14 residues. V lost 8 bases and J lost 9; bases outside the gene matches: 13. Here the CDR3 reads CASLSGQGPGAQYF. CDR3 DNA: TGTGCCAGCCTTTCGGGACAGGGACCCGGGGCCCAGTACTTC.

This clonotype showed up many times. This sequence joins TRBV30 and TRBJ1-5; the D is unclear. Germline loops: CDR1 GTSNPN, CDR2 SVGIG (reference sequence). The germline V and J ends were trimmed by 0 bases and 6 bases, with 12 bases remaining between them. The CDR3 has 14 residues. The CDR3 DNA follows: TGTGCCTGGAGTGTTGTGGGTAGTACTCAGCCCCAGCATTTT. Encoded protein: CAWSVVGSTQPQHF.

The V gene is TRBV7-9, the J gene TRBJ1-1, with D hard to call. CDR3 length: 12 amino acids. Germline values: CDR1 SEHNR, CDR2 FQNEAQ (reference sequence). Trimming stripped 4 bases from V and 5 bases from J, with 8 bases between. The CDR3 DNA follows: TGTGCCAGCAGCTCGATTGGGACTGAAGCTTTCTTT. Amino acid sequence: CASSSIGTEAFF.

The chain carries TRBV7-9 and TRBJ1-1, with a weak D call TRBD1 (5 bases). Germline V gene lookup returns CDR1 SEHNR and CDR2 FQNEAQ (reference sequence). Trimming cost V 3 bases and J 6 bases, with 20 bases left between them. The CDR3 totals 16 residues. This CDR3 is CASSFPGAINHAEAFF. The CDR3 coding sequence is TGTGCCAGCAGCTTTCCCGGGGCTATAAACCACGCTGAAGCTTTCTTT.